The subject of this entry is one TCR beta chain. One end of the junction varies from germline; a read error may be responsible. During its preparation, the TCRbeta library received unique molecular identifiers. One entry per CDR3 protein results from TCRdb running MiXCR on the PCR reads. Seen here are 550,000 to 800,000 distinct CDR3 sequences, roughly 13% observed once, and the top ten hold 0.79%. The record originates from a study of T-cell reconstitution after alpha-beta-depleted transplantation in children. The germline V gene has CDR1 MNHEY and CDR2 SVGEGT. The CDR3 extends over 18 amino acids. The genes are TRBV6-2 or TRBV6-3 and TRBJ2-4; no clear D. The sequence was obtained from a girl aged 2-10 years with congenital amegakaryocytic thrombocytopenia, due to receive a stem cell transplant. The sample was PBMCs, taken before TCRalphabeta/CD19-depleted stem cell transplant. DNA for the CDR3: TGTGCCAGCAGCCAAAGGCCCAATAAGAATATCGGCAAAAACATTCAGTCCTTC. This codes for CASSQRPNKNIGKNIQSF.